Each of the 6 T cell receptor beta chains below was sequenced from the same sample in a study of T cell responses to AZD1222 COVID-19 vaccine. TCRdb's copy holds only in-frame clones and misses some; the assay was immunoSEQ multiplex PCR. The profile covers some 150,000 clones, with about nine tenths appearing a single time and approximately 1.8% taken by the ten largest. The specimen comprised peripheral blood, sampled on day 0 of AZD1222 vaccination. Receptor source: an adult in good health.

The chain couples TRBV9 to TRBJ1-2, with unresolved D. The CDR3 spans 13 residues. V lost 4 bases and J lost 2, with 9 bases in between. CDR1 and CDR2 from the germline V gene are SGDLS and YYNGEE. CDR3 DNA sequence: TGTGCCAGCAGCCTTAACACGAACTATGGCTACACCTTC. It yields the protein CASSLNTNYGYTF.

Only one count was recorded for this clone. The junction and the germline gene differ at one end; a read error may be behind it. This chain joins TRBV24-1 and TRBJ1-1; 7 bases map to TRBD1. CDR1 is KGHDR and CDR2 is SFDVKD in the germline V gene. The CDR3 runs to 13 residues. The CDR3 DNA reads TGTGCCACCCGTGACAGGGAAGAAAGAGAGTCTTTCTTT. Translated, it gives CATRDREERESFF.

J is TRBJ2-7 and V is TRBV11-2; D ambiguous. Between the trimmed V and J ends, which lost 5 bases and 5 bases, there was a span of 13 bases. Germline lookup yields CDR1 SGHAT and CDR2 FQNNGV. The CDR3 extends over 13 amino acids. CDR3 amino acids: CASSRLLVHEQYF. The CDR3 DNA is TGTGCCAGCAGCAGGTTATTGGTCCACGAGCAGTACTTC.

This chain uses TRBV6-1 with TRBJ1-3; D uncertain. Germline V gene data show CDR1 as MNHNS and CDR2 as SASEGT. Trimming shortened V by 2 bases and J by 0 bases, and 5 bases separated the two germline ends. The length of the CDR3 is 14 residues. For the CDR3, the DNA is TGTGCCAGCAGTGAACACAGCTCTGGAAACACCATATATTTT. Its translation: CASSEHSSGNTIYF.

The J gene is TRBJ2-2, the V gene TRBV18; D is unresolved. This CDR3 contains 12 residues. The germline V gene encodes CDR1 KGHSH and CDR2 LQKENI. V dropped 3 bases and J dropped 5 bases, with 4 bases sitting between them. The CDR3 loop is CASSPATGELFF. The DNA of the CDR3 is TGTGCCAGCTCACCGGCGACCGGGGAGCTGTTTTTT.

CDR3 DNA: TGTGCCAGTAGTATATTACAACCGGGGGGAAACACCGGGGAGCTGTTTTTT. Residues: CASSILQPGGNTGELFF. The genes are TRBV19 and TRBJ2-2; 7 nucleotides align to TRBD2. Germline V gene data show CDR1 as LNHDA and CDR2 as SQIVND (reference sequence). J gave up 2 bases and V 2 bases, and 8 bases lay outside the gene matches. The CDR3 is made up of 17 amino acids. Together with reference TRBV19 and TRBJ2-2, the CDR3 gives the full variable domain: DGGITQSPKYLFRKEGQNVTLSCEQNLNHDAMYWYRQDPGQGLRLIYYSQIVNDFQKGDIAEGYSVSREKKESFPLTVTSAQKNPTAFYLCASSILQPGGNTGELFFGEGSRLTVL.